The entry below gives a single TCR beta chain sequence along with its context. Its antigen is undetermined. This record comes from a study of OX40 agonist ivuxolimab in advanced cancers. Whole-study findings and limits: Partial responders at 0.1-3.0 mg/kg showed near-lowest clonal expansion. CD8+ T cells were the subset that, on average, had more expanded clones than CD4+. Not determined was the antigen specificity of the expanded peripheral T cells.

Libraries were prepared by immunoSEQ multiplex PCR; TCRdb keeps only in-frame clonotypes and omits some of them. The sample has around 15,000 clones; 86% are singletons. Baseline was the first blood sampling point, followed by cycle 4 day 1 and cycle 7 day 1. The CDR3 loop spans 15 amino acids. Germline V lookup: CDR1 MNHEY, CDR2 SMNVEV (reference sequence). The V gene lost 4 bases and the J gene lost 5 bases, with 15 bases spanning the gap. This clonotype was obtained from an adult with an advanced solid tumor such as melanoma, head and neck, liver or kidney cancer. This sample comprised CD4+ or CD8+ T cells sorted from blood, obtained in a trial of the OX40 agonist ivuxolimab. The chain uses TRBV27 and TRBJ2-1; maybe TRBD1 (6 bases). The CDR3 DNA reads as TGTGCCAGCAGTTCATTAGTCCCAGGGGACAATGAGCAGTTCTTC. Its translation is CASSSLVPGDNEQFF.